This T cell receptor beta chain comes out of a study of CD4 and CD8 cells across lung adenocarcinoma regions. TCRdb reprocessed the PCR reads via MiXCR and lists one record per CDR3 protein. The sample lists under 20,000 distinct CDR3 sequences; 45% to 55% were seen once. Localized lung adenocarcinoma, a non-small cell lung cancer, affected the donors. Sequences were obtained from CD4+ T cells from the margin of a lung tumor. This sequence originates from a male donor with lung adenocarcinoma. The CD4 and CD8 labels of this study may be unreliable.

DNA for the CDR3: TGTGCCAGCAGCTTCCCTCTTAGCGGGGCCGAGGAGCAGTTCTTC. Its protein product is CASSFPLSGAEEQFF. V usage is TRBV7-2 and J usage is TRBJ2-1; 8 bases line up with TRBD2. The CDR3 consists of 15 residues. Germline V gene lookup returns CDR1 SGHTA and CDR2 FQGNSA. With 3 bases clipped from V and 10 bases from J, the junction kept 11 bases outside the gene matches.